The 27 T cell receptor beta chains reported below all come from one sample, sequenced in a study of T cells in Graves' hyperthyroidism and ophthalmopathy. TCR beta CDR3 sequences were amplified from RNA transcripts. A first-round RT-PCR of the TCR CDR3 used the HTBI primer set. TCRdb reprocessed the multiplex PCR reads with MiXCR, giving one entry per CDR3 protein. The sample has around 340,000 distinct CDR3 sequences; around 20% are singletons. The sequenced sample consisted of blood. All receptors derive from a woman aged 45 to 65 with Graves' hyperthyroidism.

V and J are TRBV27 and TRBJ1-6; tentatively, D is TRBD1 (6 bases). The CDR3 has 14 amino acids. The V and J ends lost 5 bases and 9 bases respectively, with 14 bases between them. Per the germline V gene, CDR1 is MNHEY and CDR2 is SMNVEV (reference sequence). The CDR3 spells CASSPLTGSSPLHF. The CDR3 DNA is TGTGCCAGCAGTCCGCTCACAGGGAGTTCACCCCTCCACTTT.

CDR3 region: CASSLTGTSVGYNEQFF. In DNA form, the CDR3 reads TGTGCCAGCAGCTTGACCGGGACTAGCGTCGGGTACAATGAGCAGTTCTTC. The chain recombines TRBV7-9 with TRBJ2-1, with TRBD2 identical over 10 bases. The CDR3 is made up of 17 amino acids. V trimming: 3 bases; J trimming: 4 bases; junction bases outside the gene matches: 9. Germline loops: CDR1 SEHNR, CDR2 FQNEAQ (reference sequence).

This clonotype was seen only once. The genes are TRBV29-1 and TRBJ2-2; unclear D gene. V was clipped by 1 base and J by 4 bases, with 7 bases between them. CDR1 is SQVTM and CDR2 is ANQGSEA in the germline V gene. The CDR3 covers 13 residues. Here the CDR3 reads CSVEVGTTGELFF. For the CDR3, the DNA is TGCAGCGTTGAAGTTGGAACCACCGGGGAGCTGTTTTTT.

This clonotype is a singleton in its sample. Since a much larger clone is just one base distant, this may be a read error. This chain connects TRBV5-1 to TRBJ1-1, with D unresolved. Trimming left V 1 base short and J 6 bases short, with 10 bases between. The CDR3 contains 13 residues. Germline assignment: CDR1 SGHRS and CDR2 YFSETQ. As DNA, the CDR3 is TGCGCCAGCAGCTTGAGACACTCTGCTGAAGCTTTCTTT. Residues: CASSLRHSAEAFF.

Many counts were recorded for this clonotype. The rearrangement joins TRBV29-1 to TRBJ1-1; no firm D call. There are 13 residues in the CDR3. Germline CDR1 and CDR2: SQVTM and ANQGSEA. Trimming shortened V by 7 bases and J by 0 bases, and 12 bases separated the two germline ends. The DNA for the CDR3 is TGCAGCGCGTCTGTATTCATGAACACTGAAGCTTTCTTT. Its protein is CSASVFMNTEAFF.

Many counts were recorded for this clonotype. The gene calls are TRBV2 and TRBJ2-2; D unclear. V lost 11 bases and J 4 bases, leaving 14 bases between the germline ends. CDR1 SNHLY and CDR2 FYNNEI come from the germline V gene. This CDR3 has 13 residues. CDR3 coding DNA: TGTGCCGGACGGGCGAACCCCACCGGGGAGCTGTTTTTT. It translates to CAGRANPTGELFF.

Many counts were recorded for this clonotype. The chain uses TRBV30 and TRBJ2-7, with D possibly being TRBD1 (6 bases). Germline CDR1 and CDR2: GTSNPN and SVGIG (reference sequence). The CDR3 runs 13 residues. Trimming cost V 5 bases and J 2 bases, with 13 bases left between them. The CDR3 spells CAWRHGQTYEQYF. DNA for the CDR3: TGTGCCTGGCGACACGGACAGACCTACGAGCAGTACTTC.

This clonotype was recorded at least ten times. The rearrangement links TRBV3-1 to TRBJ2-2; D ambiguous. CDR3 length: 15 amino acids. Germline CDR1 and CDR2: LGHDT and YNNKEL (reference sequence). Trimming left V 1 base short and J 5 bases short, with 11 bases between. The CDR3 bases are TGTGCCAGCAGCCAAGGGCAGAGCGAGACCGGGGAGCTGTTTTTT. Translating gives CASSQGQSETGELFF. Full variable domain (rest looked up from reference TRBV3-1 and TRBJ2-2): DTAVSQTPKYLVTQMGNDKSIKCEQNLGHDTMYWYKQDSKKFLKIMFSYNNKELIINETVPNRFSPKSPDKAHLNLHINSLELGDSAVYFCASSQGQSETGELFFGEGSRLTVL.

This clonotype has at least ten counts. The CDR3 DNA is TGCGCCAGCAACCCCGGGGGAACTAGCGGATTGGGGTACGAGCAGTACTTC. As protein: CASNPGGTSGLGYEQYF. V and J are TRBV5-1 and TRBJ2-7; 8 bases are shared with TRBD2. CDR3 length: 17 residues. Germline CDR1 reads SGHRS; CDR2 reads YFSETQ. V lost 6 bases to trimming and J lost 4 bases; unmatched junction nucleotides: 18.

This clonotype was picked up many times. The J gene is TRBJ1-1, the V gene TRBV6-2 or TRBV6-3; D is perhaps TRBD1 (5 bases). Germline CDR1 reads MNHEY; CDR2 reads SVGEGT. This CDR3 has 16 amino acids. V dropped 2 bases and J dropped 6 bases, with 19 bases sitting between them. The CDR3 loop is CASSYGSGLVFAEAFF. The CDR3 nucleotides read TGTGCCAGCAGTTACGGGTCAGGGTTGGTTTTCGCTGAAGCTTTCTTT.

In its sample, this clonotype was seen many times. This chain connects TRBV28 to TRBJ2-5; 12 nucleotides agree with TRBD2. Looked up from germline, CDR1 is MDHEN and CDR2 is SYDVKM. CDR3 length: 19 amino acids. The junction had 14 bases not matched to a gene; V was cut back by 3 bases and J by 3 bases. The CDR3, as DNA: TGTGCCAGCAGTTTCTTGGGACTAGCGGGCCACAACAAGAAAGAGACCCAGTACTTC. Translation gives CASSFLGLAGHNKKETQYF.

The CDR3, as DNA: TGTGCCAGTAGTATTACCGGGACTAGCGGTACAGATACGCAGTATTTT. Its protein is CASSITGTSGTDTQYF. The chain links TRBV19 to TRBJ2-3; 11 bases are a match to TRBD2. V lost 3 bases and J lost 3; bases outside the gene matches: 5. The CDR3 is 16 residues long. The germline CDR1 and CDR2 sequences are LNHDA and SQIVND (reference sequence).

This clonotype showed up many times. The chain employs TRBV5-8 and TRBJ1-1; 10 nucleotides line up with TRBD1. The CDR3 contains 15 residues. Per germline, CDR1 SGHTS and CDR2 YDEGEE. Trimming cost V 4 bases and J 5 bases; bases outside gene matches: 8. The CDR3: CASSTRQGALTEAFF. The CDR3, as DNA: TGTGCCAGCAGCACCAGACAGGGGGCGCTTACTGAAGCTTTCTTT.

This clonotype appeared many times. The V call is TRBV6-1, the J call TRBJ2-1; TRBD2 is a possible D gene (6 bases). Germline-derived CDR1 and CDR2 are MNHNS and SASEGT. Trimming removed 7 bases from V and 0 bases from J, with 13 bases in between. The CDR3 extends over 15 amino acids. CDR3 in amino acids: CASTQRGSSYNEQFF. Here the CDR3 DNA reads TGTGCCAGCACTCAACGGGGGTCCTCCTACAATGAGCAGTTCTTC.

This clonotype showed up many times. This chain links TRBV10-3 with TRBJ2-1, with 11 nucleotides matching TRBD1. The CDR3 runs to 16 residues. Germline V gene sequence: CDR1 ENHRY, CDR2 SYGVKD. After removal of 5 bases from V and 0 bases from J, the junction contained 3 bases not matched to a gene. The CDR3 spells CAISPGQGVSYNEQFF. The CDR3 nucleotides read TGTGCCATCAGTCCGGGACAGGGGGTCTCCTACAATGAGCAGTTCTTC.

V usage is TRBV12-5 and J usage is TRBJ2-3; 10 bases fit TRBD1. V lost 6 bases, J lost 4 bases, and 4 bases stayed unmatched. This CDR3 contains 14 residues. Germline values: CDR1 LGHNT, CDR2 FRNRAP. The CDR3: CASGPGTGADTQYF. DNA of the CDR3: TGTGCTAGTGGCCCCGGGACAGGGGCAGATACGCAGTATTTT.

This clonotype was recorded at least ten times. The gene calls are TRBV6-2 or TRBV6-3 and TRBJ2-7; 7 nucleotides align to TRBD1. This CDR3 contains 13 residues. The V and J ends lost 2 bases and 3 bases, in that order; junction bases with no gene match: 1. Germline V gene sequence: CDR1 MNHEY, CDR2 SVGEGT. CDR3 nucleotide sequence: TGTGCCAGCAGTTACAACAGGGGCTACGAGCAGTACTTC. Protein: CASSYNRGYEQYF.

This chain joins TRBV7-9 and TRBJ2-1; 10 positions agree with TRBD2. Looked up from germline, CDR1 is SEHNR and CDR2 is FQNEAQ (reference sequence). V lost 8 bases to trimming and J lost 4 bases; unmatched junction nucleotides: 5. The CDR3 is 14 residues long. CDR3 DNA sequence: TGTGCCAGCGGAACTAGCGGGGCTTACAATGAGCAGTTCTTC. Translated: CASGTSGAYNEQFF.

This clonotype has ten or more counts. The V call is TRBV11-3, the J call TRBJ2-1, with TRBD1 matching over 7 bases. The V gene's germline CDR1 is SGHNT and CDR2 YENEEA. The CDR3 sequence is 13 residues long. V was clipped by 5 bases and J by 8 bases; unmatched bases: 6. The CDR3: CASSHYRGDEQFF. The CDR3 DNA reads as TGTGCCAGCAGCCATTACAGGGGCGATGAGCAGTTCTTC. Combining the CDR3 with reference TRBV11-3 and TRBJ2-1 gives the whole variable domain EAGVVQSPRYKIIEKKQPVAFWCNPISGHNTLYWYLQNLGQGPELLIRYENEEAVDDSQLPKDRFSAERLKGVDSTLKIQPAELGDSAVYLCASSHYRGDEQFFGPGTRLTVL.

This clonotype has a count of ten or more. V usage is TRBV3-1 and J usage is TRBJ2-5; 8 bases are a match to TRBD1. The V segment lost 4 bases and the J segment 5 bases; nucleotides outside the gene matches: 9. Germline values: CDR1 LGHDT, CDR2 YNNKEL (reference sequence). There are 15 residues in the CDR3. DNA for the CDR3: TGTGCCAGCAGCCCCCGGGACAGGTTGGGGGAGACCCAGTACTTC. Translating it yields CASSPRDRLGETQYF.

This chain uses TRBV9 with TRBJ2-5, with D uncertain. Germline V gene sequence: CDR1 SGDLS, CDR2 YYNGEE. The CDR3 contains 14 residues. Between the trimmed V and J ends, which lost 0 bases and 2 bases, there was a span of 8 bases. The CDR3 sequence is CASSVEGSQETQYF. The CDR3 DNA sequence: TGTGCCAGCAGCGTAGAAGGGTCTCAAGAGACCCAGTACTTC.

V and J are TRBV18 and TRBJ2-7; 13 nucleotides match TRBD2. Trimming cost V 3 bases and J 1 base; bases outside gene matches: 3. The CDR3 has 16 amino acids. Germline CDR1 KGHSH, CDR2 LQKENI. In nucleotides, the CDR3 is TGTGCCAGCTCACCGCAGACTAGCGGGAGGTCCTACGAGCAGTACTTC. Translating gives CASSPQTSGRSYEQYF.

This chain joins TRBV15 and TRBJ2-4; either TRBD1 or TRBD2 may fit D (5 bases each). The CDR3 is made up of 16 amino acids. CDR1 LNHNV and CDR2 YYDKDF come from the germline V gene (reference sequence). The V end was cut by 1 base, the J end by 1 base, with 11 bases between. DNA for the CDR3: TGTGCCACCAGCAGAGCAGGGAGTGTCGCCAAAAACATTCAGTACTTC. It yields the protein CATSRAGSVAKNIQYF. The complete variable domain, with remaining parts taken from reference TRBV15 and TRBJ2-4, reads DAMVIQNPRYQVTQFGKPVTLSCSQTLNHNVMYWYQQKSSQAPKLLFHYYDKDFNNEADTPDNFQSRRPNTSFCFLDIRSPGLGDTAMYLCATSRAGSVAKNIQYFGAGTRLSVL.

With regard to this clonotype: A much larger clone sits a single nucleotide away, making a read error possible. The CDR3 bases are TGTGCCAGCAGGTCTAGCGGGGCCTACAATGAGCAGTTCTTC. The encoded protein is CASRSSGAYNEQFF. This chain connects TRBV7-3 to TRBJ2-1; 9 bases agree with TRBD2. CDR1 and CDR2 from the germline V gene are SGHTA and FQGTGA. V lost 6 bases to trimming and J lost 2 bases; unmatched junction nucleotides: 2. CDR3 length: 14 amino acids.

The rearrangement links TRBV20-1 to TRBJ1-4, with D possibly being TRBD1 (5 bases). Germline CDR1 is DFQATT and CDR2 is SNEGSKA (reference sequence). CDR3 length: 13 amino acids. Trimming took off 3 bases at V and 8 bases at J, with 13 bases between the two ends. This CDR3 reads CSASREGPEKLFF. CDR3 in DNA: TGCAGTGCTAGTAGGGAGGGACCCGAAAAACTGTTTTTT.

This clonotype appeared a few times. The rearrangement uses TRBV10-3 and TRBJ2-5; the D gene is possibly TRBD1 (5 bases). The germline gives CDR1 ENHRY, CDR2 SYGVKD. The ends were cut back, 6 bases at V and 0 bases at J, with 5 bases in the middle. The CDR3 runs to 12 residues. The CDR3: CAIRDNQETQYF. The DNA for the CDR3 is TGTGCCATCAGGGACAACCAAGAGACCCAGTACTTC.

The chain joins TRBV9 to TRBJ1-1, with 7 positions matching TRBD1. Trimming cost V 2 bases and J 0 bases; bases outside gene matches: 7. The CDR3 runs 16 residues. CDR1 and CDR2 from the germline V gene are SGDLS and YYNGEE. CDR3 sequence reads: CASSVSGQVLNTEAFF. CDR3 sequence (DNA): TGTGCCAGCAGCGTCTCCGGACAGGTGTTGAACACTGAAGCTTTCTTT.